The T cell receptor (beta chain) under discussion was sequenced for a study of cytomegalovirus exposure and HLA in healthy donors (dated by TCRdb to 2016 to 2017). For the wider study: An earlier analysis of approximately 640 of the donors reported 250 to 300 Gb of sequence data and some 120 million unique TCR beta sequences from some 180 million T cells. About 330 gigabases of sequencing data and around 80 million unique TCR sequences made up an early release that covered 640 HLA-typed donors. The genetic ancestry cluster associated with self-reported Caucasian donors included 80% to 90% of the 300 to 400 genotyped donors. The study was designed to test whether signatures of past pathogen exposure could be identified by cataloging public T cell receptors. Using immunosequencing, the study profiled T cell repertoires from 550 to 750 subjects and related those repertoires to cytomegalovirus serostatus. Besides the first cohort of roughly 700 subjects, a separate validation cohort made up of about 120 different subjects was used. High-throughput TCR immunosequencing, statistical association of individual TCRs with disease status, and machine learning were combined to predict cytomegalovirus infection status. To study patterns of TCR occurrence, a later analysis re-analyzed previously published TCR beta repertoires from 500 to 850 donors and added high-resolution HLA genotyping. Rather than drawing on any new phenotypic data, the later analysis identified candidate immune exposures from TCR beta sequences and the way those sequences occurred across donors. To decide whether each TCR beta V gene segment behaved as functional or pseudogenic, an earlier analysis of some 600 of the donors relied on high-throughput TCR beta sequencing. Donor age, sex, ethnicity and CMV serostatus were compiled together with the repertoire data. A later genetic analysis used genome-wide SNP genotypes for about 65% of the 666 donors, treating that subset as a discovery cohort. Every discovery cohort repertoire had been produced on one sequencing platform. Both class I and class II loci were covered by HLA typing, at four-digit resolution. Typing coverage differed by locus: A, B, C, DRB1 and DQB1 were typed in roughly 629-630 donors, DQA1 in 500 to 550, DPA1 in around 600, and DPB1 in just under 480. Because of strong linkage in the cohort, 4 to 6 DR-DQ haplotypes were treated as single units for association and clustering. On average, around 240,000 unique TCR beta nucleotide sequences were sequenced per donor among fewer than 500 genotyped donors of the cohort, with around 19% of those sequences being non-productive. What the study reported, not specific to this receptor: According to the authors, the approach could potentially be generalized to other disease states and immunological phenotypes. V-gene and J-gene trimming of TCR beta chains was associated with a missense DCLRE1C variant in a later genetic analysis, and the association was replicated in an independent cohort. Across donors, most TCR sequences were observed very rarely, whereas some public TCRs were present in many individuals. A further reported finding was that TCR beta sequences accurately predicted the HLA-A and HLA-B alleles for most subjects in the first cohort. According to a later analysis, parvovirus B19, influenza, CMV and Epstein-Barr virus appeared linked to several top co-occurrence clusters. The presence/absence analyses assumed that sequencing depth was roughly uniform across donors, and that assumption may not be true. A later analysis found that HLA-associated TCR beta chains were more clonally expanded and had lower generation probabilities than equally common non-associated chains. The sequencing pipeline was judged likely to have produced a cluster of highly shared sequence variants as a technical artifact. The cohort was sequenced for TCR beta chains only, and without alpha or paired-chain data the features that could be detected were limited. The earlier analysis of 587 of the donors excluded around 17 rarely observed V segments, including chromosome 9 orphons, because counts were too low. The classifier was reported to diagnose cytomegalovirus status with high specificity and sensitivity in both the original cohort and the validation cohort. In vitro tests confirmed that a few of the cytomegalovirus-associated TCR beta chains recognize cytomegalovirus antigens. A total of 150 to 200 TCR beta chains were listed by the study as associated with cytomegalovirus. According to a later analysis, most CMV-associated TCR beta chains appeared to be HLA-restricted, and the HLA associations seemed to be driven largely by CMV exposure. Linkage disequilibrium might explain the correlated functional status among segregating V segments, but an unknown experimental factor could not be ruled out. According to a later analysis, TCR association rates differed among HLA loci, with DRB1 alleles showing the most associated TCRs and HLA-C alleles showing the fewest. According to a later genetic analysis, donors in an Asian-associated ancestry cluster had fewer N-insertions in productive TCRs than the approximately 700-donor mean. Broadly in line with IMGT annotations, most TCR beta V segments showed up in productive rearrangements about 87% or about 30% of the time in an earlier analysis of several hundred of the donors. At a false discovery rate of 0.05, a later analysis linked under 20,000 TCR beta sequences to specific HLA alleles. The only immune exposure information available for the cohort was CMV serostatus. Some IMGT-functional V segments, including TRBV6-2 and TRBV6-3, could not be distinguished by the 87-base-pair reads and were therefore excluded. Strong co-occurrence of HLA alleles, especially DR and DQ, made assigning TCR associations to individual alleles difficult. Because HLA typing was missing for some donors at each locus, association tests included only the typed subset.

Preparation of the library involved the immunoSEQ multiplex PCR assay. The multiplex PCR relied on a mix of 60 forward primers for TCR Vbeta segments and 13 reverse primers for TCR Jbeta segments. Amplification of the CDR3 region of rearranged TCR beta genes was performed with a multiplex PCR assay on genomic DNA. On the Illumina HiSeq System, the amplified TCR beta libraries were sequenced as 87-base-pair reads. Per the source publication's procedure: A later analysis tallied around 87 million unique TCR beta chains across the 700 or so repertoires, and about 10 million of those chains were shared by two or more donors. A nearest-neighbor algorithm error-corrected the raw reads and collapsed the reads into unique sequences, merging closely related sequences to remove PCR and sequencing errors. CDR3 sequences were aligned to IMGT reference sequences to assign V, D and J gene segments. For a sequence to be retained, a match of at least six nucleotides was required to both a V gene segment and a J gene segment. A rearrangement was called productive if the CDR3 had no stop codons and remained in frame with V and J, and every other rearrangement was called non-productive. Following IMGT convention, CDR3 was defined as the stretch from the second conserved V-encoded cysteine to the conserved J-encoded phenylalanine. The earlier analysis of about 590 of the donors excluded sequences that lacked an unambiguous match to a single V gene segment. In an earlier analysis of about 590 of the donors, a V segment was called functional when productive rearrangements were above 56.7%, and segregating when the standard deviation between donors exceeded 5%. A statistical classification framework was built to diagnose cytomegalovirus status from the catalog of TCR beta chain sequences. In a later analysis, TCR nucleotide sequences were compared against IMGT/GENE-DB human TR gene sequences so that V and J genes could be assigned. The TCRdist pipeline was used in a later analysis to assign CDR3 sequences and most-parsimonious VDJ recombination scenarios. In a later analysis, each TCR beta chain was defined by its CDR3 amino acid sequence together with its V-gene family, and reads lacking a unique V-gene family were excluded. To address suspected cross-contamination and a sequencing artifact, a later analysis removed some 620 highly shared, low-generation-probability nucleotide sequences. In a later analysis, a clonal expansion index for each public chain was calculated from normalized within-repertoire ranks of inferred template counts. In a later analysis, generation probabilities were computed with a VDJ recombination model fitted to out-of-frame rearrangements, and the resulting probabilities were checked against IGoR. Hypergeometric tests were used in a later analysis to score TCR-TCR, TCR-HLA and TCR-CMV co-occurrence, with a repertoire-size bias correction applied to the TCR pairs. False discovery rates were estimated in a later analysis by permuting HLA or CMV assignments 20 times. A later analysis grouped co-occurring TCRs with DBSCAN, adding TCRdist sequence similarity when clustering within HLA-allele-positive subsets. Co-occurrence clustering excluded repertoires with fewer than 30,000 or more than 120,000 public chains, plus five with anomalous nucleotide sharing. TCRdb carries this immuneACCESS record with in-frame sequences only. Its versions omit some clonotypes, under half of them owing to an unresolved V gene in the studies checked, with the rest unexplained. Clone size and V and J calls were adopted from that table, with D and trimming inferred from the DNA. This sample holds roughly 150,000 clones; roughly 70% were observed only once. Clones ranked in the top ten supply 4.5% to 5.5% of the sample.

The cohort was made up of hundreds of healthy bone marrow donors. Cohort members were all nominally healthy when sampled, although unrecorded immune exposures were likely present. The donor was CMV seropositive and was included in the group of some 290 seropositive cohort members. A peripheral blood sample was collected from each donor, and TCR beta sequencing was performed on peripheral blood mononuclear cells. Genomic DNA extraction from the blood cell samples was performed with the Qiagen DNeasy Blood Extraction Kit. Clipping removes 6 bases from V and 3 bases from J, with 17 as the unmatched junction base count. Looking up the germline V gene (reference sequence) yields CDR1 LNHDA and CDR2 SQIVND. There are 18 amino acids in the CDR3, from cysteine to phenylalanine inclusive. Only the CDR3 DNA stays, 54 bases, in frame from base 1. A word on this clone: There is no known antigen for this receptor. Nothing much larger sits one base from this clone, and base qualities are not available.

The receptor was isolated from a woman aged 18-29 years in good health and CMV-seropositive. Sample: PBMCs. In this chain, TRBV19 is recombined with TRBJ1-2; TRBD1 fits 9 bases in the junction. The CDR3 protein sequence reads: CASSPLRDRAKGHYGYTF. The sequence in DNA is TGTGCCAGTAGCCCTCTACGGGACAGGGCCAAGGGTCACTATGGCTACACCTTC.